This T cell receptor beta chain appears in the sequencing data of a study of CD8 T cells in ankylosing spondylitis. TCRdb independently ran MiXCR on the 5' RACE reads; one entry per CDR3 protein. This table has roughly 120,000 distinct CDR3 sequences, about an eighth appearing once. This clonotype was detected only a few times. Its target is not known. The CDR3 extends over 15 amino acids. From germline, CDR1 is SGHRS and CDR2 YFSETQ. Deletions cut 5 bases from V and 6 bases from J, with 18 bases between. Findings of the study overall: In the blood and synovial fluid of reactive arthritis, some motif variants had been previously reported. From matched ankylosing spondylitis synovial fluid, disease-linked clones were reportedly recovered at significantly enriched levels. There was a TCR beta motif, made of several highly homologous variants, that appeared characteristic of ankylosing spondylitis blood.

What was sequenced was blood, either unsorted or a sorted T cell fraction (not recorded which). This chain joins TRBV5-1 and TRBJ2-1; D is undetermined. The receptor comes from a female donor with ankylosing spondylitis or in good health (not recorded which). The CDR3 nucleotides read TGCGCCAGCAGAGTCGACGGACGGCTCGGCAATGAGCAGTTCTTC. Its translation: CASRVDGRLGNEQFF.